This TCR beta chain originates from a study of blood T cell repertoires in COVID-19. Using immunoSEQ multiplex PCR, the repertoire was profiled, and TCRdb retains in-frame clones only, with some absent. The sample records about 190,000 clones, more than 70% being singletons. V trimming: 4 bases; J trimming: 8 bases; junction bases outside the gene matches: 7. The germline V gene encodes CDR1 LGHNA and CDR2 YSLEER. The CDR3 totals 15 residues. The specimen sequenced was peripheral blood. This TCR was sampled from a woman older than 75 with active or convalescent COVID-19. V is TRBV4-3 and J is TRBJ1-4; TRBD1 matches at 10 bases. The CDR3 here is CASSPKWDRGEKLFF. DNA of the CDR3: TGCGCCAGCAGCCCTAAATGGGACAGGGGCGAAAAACTGTTTTTT.